This entry describes one TCR beta chain. The CDR3 sequence is 15 residues long. Looked up from germline, CDR1 is MGHRA and CDR2 is YSYEKL. Trimming at V came to 6 bases and at J to 1 base, leaving 4 bases not matched to a gene. This specimen belongs to a study of T cell changes during pregnancy in multiple sclerosis. The table came from immunoSEQ multiplex PCR; TCRdb's copy has only in-frame clones and leaves some out. The table shows around 30,000 clones, with about nine tenths occurring only once. This receptor was identified in a female donor with multiple sclerosis, enrolled in a pregnancy study. The specimen comprised CD8+ T cells from peripheral blood mononuclear cells, sampled before pregnancy. The V and J genes are TRBV4-1 and TRBJ1-5; 9 bases are a match to TRBD1. The CDR3, as DNA: TGCGCCAGCAGACCCGGGACAGGGAGCAATCAGCCCCAGCATTTT. Amino acid sequence: CASRPGTGSNQPQHF.